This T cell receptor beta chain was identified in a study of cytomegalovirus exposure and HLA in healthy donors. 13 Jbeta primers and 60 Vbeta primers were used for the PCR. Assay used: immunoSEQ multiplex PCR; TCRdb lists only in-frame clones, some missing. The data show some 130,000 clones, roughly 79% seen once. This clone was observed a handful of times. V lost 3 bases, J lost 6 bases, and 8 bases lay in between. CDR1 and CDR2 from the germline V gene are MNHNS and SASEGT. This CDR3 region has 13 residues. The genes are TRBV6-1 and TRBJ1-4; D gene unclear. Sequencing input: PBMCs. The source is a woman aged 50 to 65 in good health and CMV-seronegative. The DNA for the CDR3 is TGTGCCAGCAGTGACCAGGTCCATGAAAAACTGTTTTTT. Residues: CASSDQVHEKLFF.